Listed here are 11 T cell receptor beta chains from one sample, sequenced in a study of blood T cell repertoires in COVID-19. This table comes from immunoSEQ multiplex PCR, and its TCRdb copy is limited to in-frame clones, with some not included. Among 250,000 to 350,000 clones listed, around 90% were seen once. Material for sequencing was peripheral blood. The receptors stem from a woman in her twenties or thirties with COVID-19, enrolled during active disease.

The gene calls are TRBV27 and TRBJ1-5; 8 bases are shared with TRBD1. CDR3 size: 15 residues. Germline V gene data show CDR1 as MNHEY and CDR2 as SMNVEV (reference sequence). J gave up 0 bases and V 6 bases, and 4 bases lay outside the gene matches. As DNA, the CDR3 is TGTGCCAGCAGAGACAGGGGTTATAGCAATCAGCCCCAGCATTTT. Its protein is CASRDRGYSNQPQHF.

The chain has TRBV5-4 and TRBJ2-7; D might be TRBD2 (6 bases). CDR3 length equals 16 residues. Germline lookup yields CDR1 SGHNT and CDR2 YYREEE (reference sequence). Trimming left V 0 bases short and J 0 bases short, with 13 bases between. In DNA form, the CDR3 reads TGTGCCAGCAGCTTGGGACCCGGGACTGACTCCTACGAGCAGTACTTC. As protein: CASSLGPGTDSYEQYF.

The chain links TRBV27 to TRBJ2-1, with TRBD1 matching over 7 bases. CDR3 length: 13 amino acids. Germline trimming cut 5 bases from V and 7 bases from J; bases unmatched to any gene: 5. The germline V gene encodes CDR1 MNHEY and CDR2 SMNVEV (reference sequence). The CDR3 loop reads CASSPAGGNEQFF. The CDR3 DNA reads as TGTGCCAGCAGTCCCGCAGGGGGAAATGAGCAGTTCTTC.

The rearrangement uses TRBV20-1 and TRBJ2-7; 9 bases align to TRBD2. The V gene's germline CDR1 is DFQATT and CDR2 SNEGSKA (reference sequence). The CDR3 has 13 residues. Losses at the gene ends were 3 bases for V and 6 bases for J; bases not matched to a gene: 6. In DNA, the CDR3 is TGCAGTGCTAGTGCGCTAGCGGGACGCGAGCAGTACTTC. This translates into CSASALAGREQYF.

V usage is TRBV5-4 and J usage is TRBJ1-4, with D hard to call. Trimming removed 0 bases from V and 7 bases from J, with 7 bases in between. The CDR3 extends over 13 amino acids. Germline CDR1 and CDR2: SGHNT and YYREEE (reference sequence). The CDR3 DNA sequence: TGTGCCAGCAGCTTGGCCGTCAGTGAAAAACTGTTTTTT. It is translated as CASSLAVSEKLFF.

This clone was observed a few times. The J gene is TRBJ1-2, the V gene TRBV5-1; D is uncertain. Germline CDR1 is SGHRS and CDR2 is YFSETQ. This CDR3 has 13 amino acids. The V gene lost 0 bases and the J gene lost 10 bases, with 13 bases spanning the gap. DNA for the CDR3: TGCGCCAGCAGCTTGGCCATTCAGAACCCCTACACCTTC. This encodes CASSLAIQNPYTF.

J is TRBJ2-7 and V is TRBV19; D unresolved. Germline V gene sequence: CDR1 LNHDA, CDR2 SQIVND (reference sequence). The CDR3 sequence is 15 residues long. V was pared by 1 base and J by 3 bases, with 13 bases between. CDR3 sequence (DNA): TGTGCCAGTAGTATAGGTGCTCGCGGAGACTACGAGCAGTACTTC. Protein sequence: CASSIGARGDYEQYF.

This chain uses TRBV25-1 with TRBJ2-5; D perhaps matches TRBD2 (5 bases). The CDR3 spans 15 residues. The V gene's germline CDR1 is MGHDK and CDR2 SYGVNS. Trimming shortened V by 8 bases and J by 5 bases, and 21 bases separated the two germline ends. CDR3 region: CASSEEGGGRETQYF. DNA for the CDR3: TGTGCCAGCTCAGAAGAAGGCGGAGGAAGGGAGACCCAGTACTTC. Combining the CDR3 with reference TRBV25-1 and TRBJ2-5 gives the whole variable domain EADIYQTPRYLVIGTGKKITLECSQTMGHDKMYWYQQDPGMELHLIHYSYGVNSTEKGDLSSESTVSRIRTEHFPLTLESARPSHTSQYLCASSEEGGGRETQYFGPGTRLLVL.

The chain recombines TRBV27 with TRBJ1-1; 9 bases fit TRBD1. CDR1 and CDR2 (germline): MNHEY, SMNVEV (reference sequence). The CDR3 contains 17 residues. V trimming: 0 bases; J trimming: 3 bases; junction bases outside the gene matches: 8. DNA of the CDR3: TGTGCCAGCAGTTTATCGCAACCGGGACAGGGAGACACTGAAGCTTTCTTT. This encodes CASSLSQPGQGDTEAFF.

The chain couples TRBV2 to TRBJ2-3; 10 bases are shared with TRBD2. The CDR3 consists of 15 residues. J was trimmed by 4 bases and V by 3 bases; bases with no gene match: 4. The germline V gene has CDR1 SNHLY and CDR2 FYNNEI. The CDR3 spells CASSEEGLASDTQYF. CDR3 in DNA: TGTGCCAGCAGTGAGGAGGGACTAGCGTCAGATACGCAGTATTTT.

The chain links TRBV30 to TRBJ1-6; 7 bases map to TRBD1. Trimming at V came to 0 bases and at J to 7 bases, leaving 3 bases not matched to a gene. Looked up from germline, CDR1 is GTSNPN and CDR2 is SVGIG (reference sequence). The CDR3 runs 14 residues. Here the CDR3 reads CAWSVQGRNSPLHF. Written as DNA, the CDR3 is TGTGCCTGGAGTGTACAGGGGCGGAATTCACCCCTCCACTTT.